This entry lists 15 T cell receptor beta chains sequenced from one sample in a study of cytomegalovirus exposure and HLA in healthy donors. Vbeta (60) and Jbeta (13) primers were used in the PCR. The assay was immunoSEQ multiplex PCR, and TCRdb's table has in-frame clones only and misses some. The repertoire includes under 85,000 clones, around 78% of them detected once, and around 1.5% sits in the top ten. The sample was PBMCs. The receptor set was obtained from a man between 40 and 49 years old in good health and CMV-seronegative.

The chain couples TRBV27 to TRBJ2-7, with D hard to call. Trimming shortened V by 5 bases and J by 3 bases, and 14 bases separated the two germline ends. This CDR3 contains 14 residues. In germline, CDR1 is MNHEY, CDR2 SMNVEV (reference sequence). CDR3 sequence: CASSLGYYNYEQYF. CDR3 coding DNA: TGTGCCAGCAGTCTAGGATATTACAACTACGAGCAGTACTTC.

This clone was observed once. The chain carries TRBV27 and TRBJ2-3; 10 bases agree with TRBD1. Germline assignment: CDR1 MNHEY and CDR2 SMNVEV (reference sequence). There are 18 residues in the CDR3. Trimming took 1 base from V and 2 from J; bases not matched to a gene: 9. The CDR3 region has the DNA TGTGCCAGCAGTTTATGGCCTCCAGGACAGGGGGACACAGATACGCAGTATTTT. It translates to CASSLWPPGQGDTDTQYF.

The rearrangement joins TRBV5-4 to TRBJ2-6; 9 bases match TRBD1. This CDR3 has 19 amino acids. From germline, CDR1 is SGHNT and CDR2 YYREEE (reference sequence). The V segment lost 4 bases and the J segment 0 bases; nucleotides outside the gene matches: 11. This chain's CDR3 is CASSTRQGEGYSGANVLTF. The CDR3 DNA is TGTGCCAGCAGCACAAGACAGGGGGAGGGGTACTCTGGGGCCAACGTCCTGACTTTC.

The CDR3 DNA sequence: TGTGCCAGCAGCCCTGGGCCCTATGGCTACACCTTC. Its protein is CASSPGPYGYTF. This chain uses TRBV6-5 with TRBJ1-2, with D unresolved. Germline CDR1 and CDR2: MNHEY and SVGAGI. Trimming cost V 6 bases and J 4 bases, with 9 bases left between them. The CDR3 has 12 residues.

The gene calls are TRBV6-4 and TRBJ2-7; D perhaps matches TRBD2 (6 bases). Germline assignment: CDR1 MRHNA and CDR2 SNTAGT. Deletions cut 4 bases from V and 7 bases from J, with 26 bases between. The CDR3 totals 17 residues. The CDR3 DNA follows: TGTGCCAGCAGTGCAGCCCACGTAGTTCTTGGGGCGGGGGAGCAGTACTTC. Translation: CASSAAHVVLGAGEQYF.

The chain joins TRBV6-1 to TRBJ2-1, with 13 bases fitting TRBD2. In germline, CDR1 is MNHNS, CDR2 SASEGT. The CDR3 covers 16 residues. With 1 base clipped from V and 6 bases from J, the junction kept 3 bases outside the gene matches. The CDR3 loop reads CASSEDGLAGVNEQFF. The CDR3 bases are TGTGCCAGCAGTGAAGACGGACTAGCGGGAGTCAATGAGCAGTTCTTC.

The rearrangement uses TRBV12-5 and TRBJ1-5; D not certain. Trimming cost V 3 bases and J 4 bases, with 7 bases left between them. This CDR3 spans 13 amino acids. Germline V CDR1 and CDR2: LGHNT, FRNRAP. CDR3 protein: CASGLSLNQPQHF. The CDR3 DNA follows: TGTGCTAGTGGTTTAAGCCTAAATCAGCCCCAGCATTTT.

The chain joins TRBV6-5 to TRBJ2-7, with 9 bases aligning to TRBD2. Unmatched junction bases numbered 10, after V lost 6 bases and J lost 7 bases. The CDR3 extends over 14 amino acids. The V gene's germline CDR1 is MNHEY and CDR2 SVGAGI. Here the CDR3 DNA reads TGTGCCAGCAGGGCGACCGGGACTAGCTATGAGCAGTACTTC. Translation gives CASRATGTSYEQYF.

The CDR3 nucleotides read TGTGCCAGTAGTACTACAGGGCCCGTTGCGGATTCACCCCTCCACTTT. Translated: CASSTTGPVADSPLHF. The V gene is TRBV19, the J gene TRBJ1-6; maybe TRBD1 (6 bases). The CDR3 has 16 amino acids. Between the trimmed V and J ends, which lost 4 bases and 8 bases, there was a span of 18 bases. Germline V CDR1 and CDR2: LNHDA, SQIVND (reference sequence).

The V call is TRBV12-5, the J call TRBJ2-2, with unresolved D. Germline V gene lookup returns CDR1 LGHNT and CDR2 FRNRAP. Trimming removed 2 bases at V and 1 base at J, with 5 bases between. The CDR3 loop spans 14 amino acids. CDR3 residues: CASGLPVNTGELFF. As DNA, the CDR3 is TGTGCTAGTGGTTTGCCAGTGAACACCGGGGAGCTGTTTTTT.

CDR3 coding DNA: TGTGCCAGCAGCTTGGGGGCGGGCGAGCAGTACTTC. Amino acid sequence: CASSLGAGEQYF. The chain employs TRBV5-4 and TRBJ2-7; TRBD2 might be the D (5 bases). There are 12 residues in the CDR3. Trimming took 0 bases from V and 6 from J, leaving 7 bases between them. Germline V gene data show CDR1 as SGHNT and CDR2 as YYREEE (reference sequence).

The chain has TRBV6-6 and TRBJ2-3; no clear D. CDR1 is MNHNY, CDR2 SVGAGI, per germline (reference sequence). Trimming took off 5 bases at V and 0 bases at J, with 3 bases between the two ends. The CDR3 consists of 12 residues. The CDR3 sequence is CASSGSTDTQYF. For the CDR3, the DNA is TGTGCCAGCAGTGGCAGCACAGATACGCAGTATTTT.

This sequence joins TRBV7-9 and TRBJ1-1; D gene ambiguous. The V and J ends lost 1 base and 10 bases respectively, with 19 bases between them. Germline V gene lookup returns CDR1 SEHNR and CDR2 FQNEAQ (reference sequence). The CDR3 runs 15 residues. The CDR3 loop reads CASSLEDSGSVGAFF. CDR3 nucleotides: TGTGCCAGCAGCTTAGAGGATTCAGGATCTGTGGGAGCTTTCTTT.

There are a few counts of this clone. Written as DNA, the CDR3 is TGTGCCAGCAGCTGGGACAGGGAATACAATGAGCAGTTCTTC. This translates into CASSWDREYNEQFF. The chain employs TRBV5-6 and TRBJ2-1; 9 bases map to TRBD1. The trim removed 3 bases at V and 4 bases at J, leaving 2 bases unmatched. CDR1 and CDR2 from the germline V gene are SGHDT and YYEEEE. The CDR3 consists of 14 residues.

This chain links TRBV27 with TRBJ1-5; D is unclear. Germline V CDR1 and CDR2: MNHEY, SMNVEV (reference sequence). There are 15 residues in the CDR3. V shed 6 bases and J shed 4 bases, with 16 bases lying between them. CDR3 nucleotide sequence: TGTGCCAGCAGCCAAACCGTTACCCTAAATCAGCCCCAGCATTTT. It yields the protein CASSQTVTLNQPQHF.